This T cell receptor beta chain was sequenced during a study of cytomegalovirus exposure and HLA in healthy donors. Study details: Researchers previously reported finding about 110 million unique TCR beta sequences from around 200 million T cells.

At the time of sampling, donors were nominally healthy, though unrecorded immune exposures were likely. Study outcomes and limitations: It was reported in a later analysis that an Asian-associated ancestry cluster showed fewer N-insertions than the approximately 700-donor mean.

PCR amplification relied on 60 Vbeta primers (plus 13 Jbeta primers). Generated by immunoSEQ multiplex PCR, the TCRdb table keeps only in-frame clones and is missing some. The sample consists of fewer than 250,000 clones, under 80% of them appearing once. The V gene's germline CDR1 is SGHTA and CDR2 FQGNSA. Trimming took off 3 bases at V and 4 bases at J, with 6 bases between the two ends. There are 12 residues in the CDR3. Concerning this clone itself: Its matching antigen is unknown.

This receptor was obtained from a woman aged 25-40 years in good health and CMV-seronegative. Sequencing used PBMCs. The chain employs TRBV7-2 and TRBJ2-5, with D maybe TRBD2 (5 bases). The CDR3 loop is CASSFRGETQYF. As DNA, the CDR3 is TGTGCCAGCAGCTTCCGGGGAGAGACCCAGTACTTC.